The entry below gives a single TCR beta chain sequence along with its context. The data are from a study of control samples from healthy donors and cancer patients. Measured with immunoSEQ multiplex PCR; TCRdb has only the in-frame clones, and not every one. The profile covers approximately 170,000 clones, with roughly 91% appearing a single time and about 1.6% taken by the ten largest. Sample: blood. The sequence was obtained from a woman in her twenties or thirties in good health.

CDR3 loop: CASSFFGTSTYEQYF. The CDR3, as DNA: TGTGCCAGCAGCTTTTTCGGGACTAGTACCTACGAGCAGTACTTC. J is TRBJ2-7 and V is TRBV11-2; 8 bases are a match to TRBD2. With 3 bases clipped from V and 2 bases from J, the junction kept 6 bases outside the gene matches. Looked up from germline, CDR1 is SGHAT and CDR2 is FQNNGV. The CDR3 has 15 residues.